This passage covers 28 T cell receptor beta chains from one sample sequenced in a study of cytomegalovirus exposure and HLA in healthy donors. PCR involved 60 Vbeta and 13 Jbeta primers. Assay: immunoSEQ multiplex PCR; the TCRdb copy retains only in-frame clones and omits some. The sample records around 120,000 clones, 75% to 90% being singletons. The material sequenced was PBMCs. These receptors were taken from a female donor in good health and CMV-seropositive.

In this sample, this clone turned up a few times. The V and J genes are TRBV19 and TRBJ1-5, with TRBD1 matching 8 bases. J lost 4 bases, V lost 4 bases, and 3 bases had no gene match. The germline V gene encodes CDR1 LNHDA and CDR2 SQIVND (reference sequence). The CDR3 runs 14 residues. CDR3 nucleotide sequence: TGTGCCAGTAGTACTACAGGGGGAAATCAGCCCCAGCATTTT. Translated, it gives CASSTTGGNQPQHF.

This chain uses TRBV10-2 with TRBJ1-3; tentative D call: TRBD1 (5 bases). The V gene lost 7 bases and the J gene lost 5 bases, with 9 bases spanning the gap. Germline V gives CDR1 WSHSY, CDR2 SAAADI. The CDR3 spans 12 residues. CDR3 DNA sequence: TGCGCCAGCACCCCGGACAGAAACACCATATATTTT. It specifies CASTPDRNTIYF.

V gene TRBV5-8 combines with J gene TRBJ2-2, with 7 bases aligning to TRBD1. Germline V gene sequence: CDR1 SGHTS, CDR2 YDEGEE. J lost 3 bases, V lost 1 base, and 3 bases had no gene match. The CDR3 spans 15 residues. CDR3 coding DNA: TGTGCCAGCAGCTTGACCAGGGGGTACACCGGGGAGCTGTTTTTT. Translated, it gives CASSLTRGYTGELFF.

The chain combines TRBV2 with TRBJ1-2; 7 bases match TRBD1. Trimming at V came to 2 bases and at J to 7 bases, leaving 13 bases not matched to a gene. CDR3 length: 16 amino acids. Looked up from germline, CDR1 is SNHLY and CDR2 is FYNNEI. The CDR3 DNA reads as TGTGCCAGCAGTGAATTTTTAGAAGGGGGCGGCGGTGGCTACACCTTC. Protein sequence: CASSEFLEGGGGGYTF.

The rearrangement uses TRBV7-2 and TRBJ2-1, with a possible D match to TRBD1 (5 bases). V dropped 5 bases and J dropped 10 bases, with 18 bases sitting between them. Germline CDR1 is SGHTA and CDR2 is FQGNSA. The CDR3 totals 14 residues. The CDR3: CASSPVGASREQFF. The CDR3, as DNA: TGTGCCAGCAGCCCGGTAGGGGCCTCTAGAGAGCAGTTCTTC. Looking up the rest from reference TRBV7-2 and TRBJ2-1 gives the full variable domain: GAGVSQSPSNKVTEKGKDVELRCDPISGHTALYWYRQSLGQGLEFLIYFQGNSAPDKSGLPSDRFSAERTGGSVSTLTIQRTQQEDSAVYLCASSPVGASREQFFGPGTRLTVL.

Written as DNA, the CDR3 is TGTGCCAGCAGTACCCTAAGCGCCCGGGGGTTCAATGAGCAGTTCTTC. This sequence encodes CASSTLSARGFNEQFF. V and J are TRBV27 and TRBJ2-1; D may be TRBD2 (6 bases). Germline values: CDR1 MNHEY, CDR2 SMNVEV (reference sequence). V lost 5 bases and J 6 bases, leaving 20 bases between the germline ends. There are 16 residues in the CDR3.

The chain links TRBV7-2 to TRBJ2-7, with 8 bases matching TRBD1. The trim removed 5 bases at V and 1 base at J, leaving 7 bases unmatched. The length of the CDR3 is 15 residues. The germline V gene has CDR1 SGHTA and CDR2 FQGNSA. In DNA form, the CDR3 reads TGTGCCAGCAGCCGAGGACAGGGTGGGTCCTACGAGCAGTACTTC. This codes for CASSRGQGGSYEQYF. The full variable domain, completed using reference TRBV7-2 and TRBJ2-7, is GAGVSQSPSNKVTEKGKDVELRCDPISGHTALYWYRQSLGQGLEFLIYFQGNSAPDKSGLPSDRFSAERTGGSVSTLTIQRTQQEDSAVYLCASSRGQGGSYEQYFGPGTRLTVT.

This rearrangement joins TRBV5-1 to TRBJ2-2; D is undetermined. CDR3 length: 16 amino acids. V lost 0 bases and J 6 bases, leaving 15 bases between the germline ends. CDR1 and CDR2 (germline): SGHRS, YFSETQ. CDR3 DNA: TGCGCCAGCAGCTTGGCGGAGCAATCCTTTGCCGGGGAGCTGTTTTTT. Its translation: CASSLAEQSFAGELFF.

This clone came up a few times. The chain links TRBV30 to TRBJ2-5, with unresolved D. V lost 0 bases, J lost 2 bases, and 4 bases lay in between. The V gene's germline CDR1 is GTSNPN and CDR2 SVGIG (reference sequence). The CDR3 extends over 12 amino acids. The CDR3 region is CAWSVQQETQYF. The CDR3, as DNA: TGTGCCTGGAGTGTACAGCAAGAGACCCAGTACTTC.

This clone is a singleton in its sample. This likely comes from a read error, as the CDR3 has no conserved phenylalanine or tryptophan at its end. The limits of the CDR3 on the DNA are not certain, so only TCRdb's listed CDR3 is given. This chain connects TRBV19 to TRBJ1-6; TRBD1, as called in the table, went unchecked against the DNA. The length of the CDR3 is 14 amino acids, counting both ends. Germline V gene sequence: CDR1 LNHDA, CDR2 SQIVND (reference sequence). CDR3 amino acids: CASSPTPMGTGGRY.

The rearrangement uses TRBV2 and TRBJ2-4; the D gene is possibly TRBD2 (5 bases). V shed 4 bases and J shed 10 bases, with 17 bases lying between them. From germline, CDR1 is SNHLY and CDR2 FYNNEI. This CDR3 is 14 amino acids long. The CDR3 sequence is CASSASRGPGIQYF. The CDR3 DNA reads TGTGCCAGCAGTGCCTCTCGAGGCCCGGGGATTCAGTACTTC.

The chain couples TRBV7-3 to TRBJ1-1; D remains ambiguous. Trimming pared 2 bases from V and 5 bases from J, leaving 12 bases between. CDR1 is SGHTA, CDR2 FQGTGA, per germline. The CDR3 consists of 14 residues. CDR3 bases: TGTGCCAGCAGCTTAGGGCCAACGGGGACTGAAGCTTTCTTT. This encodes CASSLGPTGTEAFF.

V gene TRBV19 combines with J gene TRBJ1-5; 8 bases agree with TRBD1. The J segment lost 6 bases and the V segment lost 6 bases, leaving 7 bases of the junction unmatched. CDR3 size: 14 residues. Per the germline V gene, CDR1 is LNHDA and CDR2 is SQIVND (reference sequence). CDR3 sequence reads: CASSAQGAGQPQHF. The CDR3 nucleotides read TGTGCCAGTAGCGCCCAGGGGGCTGGTCAGCCCCAGCATTTT.

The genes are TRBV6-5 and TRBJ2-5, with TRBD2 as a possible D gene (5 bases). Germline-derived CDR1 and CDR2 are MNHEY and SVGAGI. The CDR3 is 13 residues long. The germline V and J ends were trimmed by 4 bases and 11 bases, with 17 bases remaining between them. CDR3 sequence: CASSLKGFGEQYF. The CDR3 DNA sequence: TGTGCCAGCAGTTTAAAAGGGTTCGGGGAGCAGTACTTC.

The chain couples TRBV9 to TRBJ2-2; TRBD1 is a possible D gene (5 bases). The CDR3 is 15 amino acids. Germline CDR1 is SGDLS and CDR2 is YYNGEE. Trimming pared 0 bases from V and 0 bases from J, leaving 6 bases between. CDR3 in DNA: TGTGCCAGCAGCGTAGGACAGTCGAACACCGGGGAGCTGTTTTTT. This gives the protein CASSVGQSNTGELFF.

CDR3 amino acids: CASTDTGPLHF. CDR3 coding DNA: TGTGCCAGCACGGACACCGGACCCCTCCACTTT. V gene TRBV28 combines with J gene TRBJ1-6; D perhaps matches TRBD1 (5 bases). The V gene's germline CDR1 is MDHEN and CDR2 SYDVKM. V lost 7 bases and J lost 12, with 10 bases in between. There are 11 residues in the CDR3.

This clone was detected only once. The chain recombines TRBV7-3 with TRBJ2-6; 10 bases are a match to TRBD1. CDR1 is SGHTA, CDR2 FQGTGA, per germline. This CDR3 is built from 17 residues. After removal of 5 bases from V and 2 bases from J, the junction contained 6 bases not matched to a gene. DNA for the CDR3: TGTGCCAGCAGCCCGACAGGGGGCGATGCTGGGGCCAACGTCCTGACTTTC. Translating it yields CASSPTGGDAGANVLTF. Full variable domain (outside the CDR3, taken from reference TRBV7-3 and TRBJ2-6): GAGVSQTPSNKVTEKGKYVELRCDPISGHTALYWYRQSLGQGPEFLIYFQGTGAADDSGLPNDRFFAVRPEGSVSTLKIQRTERGDSAVYLCASSPTGGDAGANVLTFGAGSRLTVL.

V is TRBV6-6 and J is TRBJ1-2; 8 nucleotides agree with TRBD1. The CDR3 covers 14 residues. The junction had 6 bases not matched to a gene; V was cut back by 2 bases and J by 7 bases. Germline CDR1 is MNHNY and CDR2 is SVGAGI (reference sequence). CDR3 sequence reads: CASSYEQGAAGYTF. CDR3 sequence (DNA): TGTGCCAGCAGTTACGAGCAGGGGGCCGCTGGCTACACCTTC.

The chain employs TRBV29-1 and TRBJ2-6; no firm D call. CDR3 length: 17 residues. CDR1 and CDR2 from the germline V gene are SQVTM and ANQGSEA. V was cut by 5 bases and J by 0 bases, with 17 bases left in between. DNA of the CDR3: TGCAGCGTTTACCGCCTGCCCAGAACCTCTGGGGCCAACGTCCTGACTTTC. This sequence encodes CSVYRLPRTSGANVLTF.

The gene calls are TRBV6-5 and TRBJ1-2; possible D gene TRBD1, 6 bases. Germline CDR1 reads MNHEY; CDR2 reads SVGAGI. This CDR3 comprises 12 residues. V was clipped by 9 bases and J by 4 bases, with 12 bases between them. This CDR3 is CASKQGTYGYTF. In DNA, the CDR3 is TGTGCCAGTAAACAGGGAACCTATGGCTACACCTTC.

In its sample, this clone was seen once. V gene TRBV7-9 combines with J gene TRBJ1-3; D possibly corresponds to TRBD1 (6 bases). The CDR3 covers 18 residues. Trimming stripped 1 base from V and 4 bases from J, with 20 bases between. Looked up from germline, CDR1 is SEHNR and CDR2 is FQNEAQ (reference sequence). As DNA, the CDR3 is TGTGCCAGCAGCTTAGGGCCAGGGACGACAGGAAGAGGAAACACCATATATTTT. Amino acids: CASSLGPGTTGRGNTIYF.

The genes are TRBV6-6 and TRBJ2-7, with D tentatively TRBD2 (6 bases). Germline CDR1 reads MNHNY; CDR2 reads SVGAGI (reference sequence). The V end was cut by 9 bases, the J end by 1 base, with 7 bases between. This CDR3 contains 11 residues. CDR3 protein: CASRGSYEQYF. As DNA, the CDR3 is TGTGCCAGTCGGGGGTCCTACGAGCAGTACTTC.

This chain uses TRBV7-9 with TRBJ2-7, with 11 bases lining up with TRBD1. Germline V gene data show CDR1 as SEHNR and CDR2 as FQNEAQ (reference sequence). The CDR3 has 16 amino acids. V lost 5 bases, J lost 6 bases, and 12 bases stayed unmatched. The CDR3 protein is CASSPRGQGGLGEQYF. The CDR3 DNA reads TGTGCCAGCAGCCCCCGGGGACAGGGGGGATTAGGCGAGCAGTACTTC.

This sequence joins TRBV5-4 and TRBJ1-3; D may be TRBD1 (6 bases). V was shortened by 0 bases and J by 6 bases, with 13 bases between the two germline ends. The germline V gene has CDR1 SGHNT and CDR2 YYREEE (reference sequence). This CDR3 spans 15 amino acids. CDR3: CASSLDGGPENTIYF. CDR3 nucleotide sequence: TGTGCCAGCAGCTTGGACGGGGGGCCCGAAAACACCATATATTTT.

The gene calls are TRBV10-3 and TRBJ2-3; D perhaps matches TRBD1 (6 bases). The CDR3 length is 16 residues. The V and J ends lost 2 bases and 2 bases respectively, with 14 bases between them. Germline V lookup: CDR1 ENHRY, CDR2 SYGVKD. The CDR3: CAISEGTQRNTDTQYF. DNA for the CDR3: TGTGCCATCAGTGAGGGGACACAGAGGAACACAGATACGCAGTATTTT.

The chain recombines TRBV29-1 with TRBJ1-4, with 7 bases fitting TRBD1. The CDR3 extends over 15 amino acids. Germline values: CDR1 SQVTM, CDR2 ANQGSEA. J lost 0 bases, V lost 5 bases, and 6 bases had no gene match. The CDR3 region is CSVTRQGATNEKLFF. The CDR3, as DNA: TGCAGCGTTACGAGACAGGGCGCAACTAATGAAAAACTGTTTTTT.

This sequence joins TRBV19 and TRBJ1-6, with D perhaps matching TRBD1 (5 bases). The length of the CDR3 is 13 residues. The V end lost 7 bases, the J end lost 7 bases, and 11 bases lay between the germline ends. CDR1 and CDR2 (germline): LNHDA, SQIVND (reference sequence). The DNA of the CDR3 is TGTGCCAGTATGGCAGGGAAAAATTCACCCCTCCACTTT. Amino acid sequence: CASMAGKNSPLHF. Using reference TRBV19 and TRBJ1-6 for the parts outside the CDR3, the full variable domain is DGGITQSPKYLFRKEGQNVTLSCEQNLNHDAMYWYRQDPGQGLRLIYYSQIVNDFQKGDIAEGYSVSREKKESFPLTVTSAQKNPTAFYLCASMAGKNSPLHFGNGTRLTVT.

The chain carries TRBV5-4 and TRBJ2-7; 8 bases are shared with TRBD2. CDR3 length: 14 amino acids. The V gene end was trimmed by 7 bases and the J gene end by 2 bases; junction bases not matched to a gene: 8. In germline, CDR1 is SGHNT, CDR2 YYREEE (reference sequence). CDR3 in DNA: TGTGCCAGCCGAAGGCGGGGGGCTACCTACGAGCAGTACTTC. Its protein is CASRRRGATYEQYF.